This T cell receptor (beta chain) is from a study of identical twins. Whole-study findings and limits: Memory repertoires showed no such pattern, whereas abundant cord blood beta clonotypes carried fewer insertions.

TCRdb reprocessed the 5' RACE reads via MiXCR and lists one record per CDR3 protein. The data hold around 500,000 distinct CDR3 sequences, with 13% to 15% observed a single time. Concerning this clonotype: Its specificity is not known.

The CDR3 covers 13 residues. Germline V lookup: CDR1 SNHLY, CDR2 FYNNEI. Losses at the gene ends were 7 bases for V and 5 bases for J; bases not matched to a gene: 6. These data were also filed under a second study, of yellow fever vaccine responses in identical twins.

Sequencing was performed on CD4+ T cells sorted from blood. The V and J genes are TRBV2 and TRBJ2-7, with TRBD1 matching 9 bases. The clonotype originates from a woman between 18 and 29 years old in good health. The CDR3 reads CASTDRGVNEQYF. The CDR3 DNA sequence: TGTGCCAGCACGGACAGGGGAGTGAACGAGCAGTACTTC.